This T cell receptor beta chain was recovered during a study of blood T cell repertoires in COVID-19. Study overall: From T cells, B-cell-depleted T cells, or PBMCs came the material, which was cDNA or gDNA.

In the source study's methods: Estimation of nucleated cell counts relied on the amplification of reference gene primers. Some clones are missing from TCRdb's copy, which holds only in-frame ones; the method was immunoSEQ multiplex PCR. V and J calls and clone size are copied from that table; D and trimming were computed from the DNA. The sample holds tens of thousands of clones, around 90% seen once. Germline V CDR1 and CDR2: MGHRA, YSYEKL. There are 14 residues in the CDR3. V dropped 4 bases and J dropped 2 bases, with 11 bases sitting between them. This receptor was taken from a woman older than 75 with active or convalescent COVID-19. This chain links TRBV4-1 with TRBJ1-1; perhaps TRBD1 as D (5 bases). The specimen sequenced was peripheral blood. CDR3 in amino acids: CASSRVTENTEAFF. As DNA, the CDR3 is TGCGCCAGCAGCCGAGTGACAGAAAACACTGAAGCTTTCTTT.